The entry below describes one T cell receptor beta chain. The antigen remains unidentified. Template switching added a universal primer site, and cDNA bore unique molecular identifiers. TCRdb ran MiXCR on the 5' RACE reads and lists one entry per CDR3 protein. Seen here are about 570,000 distinct CDR3 sequences, 9.6% observed once, and the top ten hold approximately 3.2%. The data were taken from a study of identical twins. This CDR3 contains 17 residues. Germline loops: CDR1 LGHDT, CDR2 YNNKEL (reference sequence). V lost 7 bases to trimming and J lost 3 bases; unmatched junction nucleotides: 10. Points from the study as a whole: Reduced insertions were recorded for abundant cord blood beta clonotypes, with no such pattern in memory repertoires.

This same sample was also taken into another study, of yellow fever vaccine responses in identical twins.

Sequencing was carried out using PBMCs. This clonotype was sampled from a woman younger than 30 in good health. This chain uses TRBV3-1 with TRBJ2-1, with 12 positions matching TRBD2. In DNA, the CDR3 is TGTGCCAGCACCCAGAGACTAGCGGGAGCGATCTACAATGAGCAGTTCTTC. Its protein product is CASTQRLAGAIYNEQFF.